These T cell receptor beta chains were read from a single sample in a study of T cells in Graves' hyperthyroidism and ophthalmopathy. TCRdb processed the multiplex PCR reads anew with MiXCR; each CDR3 protein has one entry. The table records approximately 210,000 distinct CDR3 sequences, approximately 17% of them present only once. Specimen: blood. These receptors were taken from a man in his forties or fifties with Graves' hyperthyroidism. CDR3s include the opening cysteine and the closing phenylalanine or tryptophan. A D gene is named only where the DNA matches it firmly. Part of the rows lack a size; the others show once, few, many or a class for expanded clones.

D,J,V,size,CDR3,DNA
NA,TRBJ2-3,TRBV28,many,CASSRDLVDTQYF,TGTGCCAGCAGCCGTGATCTGGTTGATACGCAGTATTTT
NA,TRBJ1-1,TRBV20-1,many,CSARESTEAFF,TGCAGTGCTAGAGAAAGCACTGAAGCTTTCTTT
NA,TRBJ2-2,TRBV12-3/TRBV12-4,few,CASSRDTNTGELFF,TGTGCCAGCAGCCGAGACACTAACACCGGGGAGCTGTTTTTT
TRBD1,TRBJ2-7,TRBV5-1,many,CASSVSPAGGMIEQYF,TGCGCCAGCAGCGTCAGTCCCGCAGGGGGTATGATCGAGCAGTACTTC
NA,TRBJ2-1,TRBV3-1,few,CASSPGPGSYNEQFF,TGTGCCAGCAGCCCCGGCCCAGGATCCTACAATGAGCAGTTCTTC
TRBD1,TRBJ2-3,TRBV4-1,few,CASSQGETGGPDTQYF,TGCGCCAGCAGCCAAGGGGAGACAGGGGGGCCAGATACGCAGTATTTT
TRBD1,TRBJ2-7,TRBV6-1,few,CASSYDRGAEQYF,TGTGCCAGCAGTTACGACAGGGGCGCCGAGCAGTACTTC
TRBD1,TRBJ1-2,TRBV28,NA,CASRGGQGGGYTF,TGTGCCAGCAGGGGGGGACAGGGAGGCGGCTACACCTTC
NA,TRBJ2-7,TRBV14,few,CASSQDEGWGEQYF,TGTGCCAGCAGCCAAGATGAGGGTTGGGGCGAGCAGTACTTC
NA,TRBJ2-1,TRBV11-3,many,CASSLDKGDATYNEQFF,TGTGCCAGCAGCTTAGATAAGGGGGACGCGACCTACAATGAGCAGTTCTTC